These T cell receptor beta chains were read from a single sample in a study of cytomegalovirus exposure and HLA in healthy donors. Sequenced by immunoSEQ multiplex PCR; TCRdb stores in-frame clones only, minus some. Counted here are 200,000 to 250,000 clones, 70% occurring once; the ten biggest clones make up around 3%. The material sequenced was PBMCs. These receptors originate from a man in his forties in good health and CMV-seropositive. CDR3s include the opening cysteine and the closing phenylalanine or tryptophan. Fields, in order: V gene, J gene, clone size, D gene, CDR3 protein, CDR3 DNA. The D gene is left open where the match is weak. A clone size is listed for some rows: how often the clone was seen (once, few, many), or a class if it is expanded.

v_gene: TRBV5-5
j_gene: TRBJ2-7
abundance: -
d_gene: -
CDR3aa: CASKGTGYEQYF
CDR3nt: TGTGCCAGCAAAGGCACAGGTTACGAGCAGTACTTC

v_gene: TRBV6-6
j_gene: TRBJ2-1
abundance: -
d_gene: -
CDR3aa: CASSPPDTMYNEQFF
CDR3nt: TGTGCCAGCAGTCCTCCCGACACCATGTACAATGAGCAGTTCTTC

v_gene: TRBV7-9
j_gene: TRBJ2-7
abundance: -
d_gene: TRBD1
CDR3aa: CASSPRTGTDEQYF
CDR3nt: TGTGCCAGCAGCCCCCGGACAGGGACCGACGAGCAGTACTTC

v_gene: TRBV27
j_gene: TRBJ2-7
abundance: -
d_gene: TRBD1
CDR3aa: CASSFLGQGVGEQYF
CDR3nt: TGTGCCAGCAGTTTCCTGGGACAGGGAGTAGGTGAGCAGTACTTC

v_gene: TRBV4-1
j_gene: TRBJ2-2
abundance: once
d_gene: -
CDR3aa: CASSQPISGNTGELFF
CDR3nt: TGCGCCAGCAGCCAGCCGATTAGCGGGAACACCGGGGAGCTGTTTTTT

v_gene: TRBV6-6
j_gene: TRBJ1-5
abundance: -
d_gene: -
CDR3aa: CAIGPGPGDSNQPQHF
CDR3nt: TGTGCCATCGGTCCGGGTCCGGGGGATAGCAATCAGCCCCAGCATTTT

v_gene: TRBV4-2
j_gene: TRBJ1-4
abundance: -
d_gene: TRBD1
CDR3aa: CASSPERTGIFEKLFF
CDR3nt: TGTGCCAGCAGCCCCGAAAGGACAGGGATCTTTGAAAAACTGTTTTTT

v_gene: TRBV6-1
j_gene: TRBJ2-2
abundance: -
d_gene: -
CDR3aa: CASSVQGGAGGELFF
CDR3nt: TGTGCCAGCAGCGTACAAGGGGGGGCAGGCGGGGAGCTGTTTTTT

v_gene: TRBV21-1
j_gene: TRBJ1-6
abundance: -
d_gene: -
CDR3aa: CASSSGGWTPLHF
CDR3nt: TGTGCCAGCAGTTCAGGGGGTTGGACACCCCTCCACTTT

v_gene: TRBV6-6
j_gene: TRBJ1-4
abundance: few
d_gene: TRBD1
CDR3aa: CASSYSDRVNEKLFF
CDR3nt: TGTGCCAGCAGTTACTCCGACAGGGTTAATGAAAAACTGTTTTTT

v_gene: TRBV13
j_gene: TRBJ2-1
abundance: -
d_gene: TRBD2
CDR3aa: CASSPRRGGLLEQFF
CDR3nt: TGTGCCAGCAGCCCGAGGCGGGGGGGCCTGCTTGAGCAGTTCTTC

v_gene: TRBV10-3
j_gene: TRBJ2-3
abundance: few
d_gene: TRBD2
CDR3aa: CAIRNRLAGGESTDTQYF
CDR3nt: TGTGCCATCAGGAACCGACTAGCGGGGGGCGAGAGCACAGATACGCAGTATTTT

v_gene: TRBV5-1
j_gene: TRBJ2-3
abundance: -
d_gene: -
CDR3aa: CASTTDSLTDTQYF
CDR3nt: TGCGCCAGCACAACGGACAGTCTCACAGATACGCAGTATTTT

v_gene: TRBV12-5
j_gene: TRBJ2-1
abundance: -
d_gene: TRBD1
CDR3aa: CASGSGTAYNEQFF
CDR3nt: TGTGCTAGTGGTTCCGGGACAGCTTACAATGAGCAGTTCTTC

v_gene: TRBV6-5
j_gene: TRBJ2-5
abundance: -
d_gene: -
CDR3aa: CASSSGRQETQYF
CDR3nt: TGTGCCAGCAGTTCGGGTCGACAAGAGACCCAGTACTTC

v_gene: TRBV10-3
j_gene: TRBJ1-1
abundance: once
d_gene: -
CDR3aa: CAISEPGEGTEAFF
CDR3nt: TGTGCCATCAGTGAACCAGGGGAGGGCACTGAAGCTTTCTTT

v_gene: TRBV5-1
j_gene: TRBJ1-2
abundance: -
d_gene: TRBD1
CDR3aa: CASSLAGTANYGYTF
CDR3nt: TGCGCCAGCAGCTTGGCCGGGACAGCTAACTATGGCTACACCTTC

v_gene: TRBV6-5
j_gene: TRBJ1-1
abundance: -
d_gene: -
CDR3aa: CASSYGWGSDTEAFF
CDR3nt: TGTGCCAGCAGTTACGGGTGGGGCTCTGACACTGAAGCTTTCTTT

v_gene: TRBV6-1
j_gene: TRBJ1-5
abundance: -
d_gene: -
CDR3aa: CASSGGPGNQPQHF
CDR3nt: TGTGCCAGCAGTGGGGGGCCTGGCAATCAGCCCCAGCATTTT

v_gene: TRBV7-8
j_gene: TRBJ2-7
abundance: few
d_gene: -
CDR3aa: CATEQGPYEQYF
CDR3nt: TGTGCCACCGAACAGGGCCCCTACGAGCAGTACTTC

v_gene: TRBV7-9
j_gene: TRBJ1-2
abundance: -
d_gene: -
CDR3aa: CASSPKTAPYGYTF
CDR3nt: TGTGCCAGCAGCCCCAAGACAGCACCGTATGGCTACACCTTC

v_gene: TRBV10-3
j_gene: TRBJ1-2
abundance: -
d_gene: -
CDR3aa: CASAGMDYGYTF
CDR3nt: TGTGCCTCCGCAGGGATGGACTATGGCTACACCTTC

v_gene: TRBV15
j_gene: TRBJ1-5
abundance: -
d_gene: TRBD1
CDR3aa: CATSNRTGVNLPQHF
CDR3nt: TGTGCCACCAGCAACAGGACAGGCGTTAACCTACCCCAGCATTTT

v_gene: TRBV10-1
j_gene: TRBJ2-3
abundance: few
d_gene: -
CDR3aa: CASRASGADTQYF
CDR3nt: TGCGCCAGCAGAGCTTCGGGGGCAGATACGCAGTATTTT

v_gene: TRBV18
j_gene: TRBJ2-7
abundance: -
d_gene: -
CDR3aa: CASSPPAPGPGEQYF
CDR3nt: TGTGCCAGCTCACCACCGGCCCCTGGGCCAGGCGAGCAGTACTTT

v_gene: TRBV2
j_gene: TRBJ1-4
abundance: -
d_gene: TRBD1
CDR3aa: CASSGTGSANEKLFF
CDR3nt: TGTGCCAGCAGTGGGACAGGGTCAGCTAATGAAAAACTGTTTTTT

v_gene: TRBV29-1
j_gene: TRBJ1-2
abundance: few
d_gene: -
CDR3aa: CSVEMDRSYGYTF
CDR3nt: TGCAGCGTTGAGATGGACAGATCCTATGGCTACACCTTC

v_gene: TRBV6-1
j_gene: TRBJ1-2
abundance: -
d_gene: -
CDR3aa: CASSDIDKHYGYTF
CDR3nt: TGTGCCAGCAGTGATATCGACAAACACTATGGCTACACCTTC

v_gene: TRBV28
j_gene: TRBJ1-1
abundance: few
d_gene: TRBD1
CDR3aa: CASSFPGGWAEAFF
CDR3nt: TGTGCCAGCAGTTTCCCAGGGGGCTGGGCTGAAGCTTTCTTT

v_gene: TRBV7-8
j_gene: TRBJ1-5
abundance: -
d_gene: -
CDR3aa: CASSLLMGLSQPQHF
CDR3nt: TGTGCCAGCAGCTTATTAATGGGGCTGAGTCAGCCCCAGCATTTT

v_gene: TRBV13
j_gene: TRBJ2-3
abundance: once
d_gene: -
CDR3aa: CASTTGTDTQYF
CDR3nt: TGTGCCAGTACCACAGGCACAGATACGCAGTATTTT

v_gene: TRBV5-1
j_gene: TRBJ2-7
abundance: -
d_gene: -
CDR3aa: CASSQGSLYEQYF
CDR3nt: TGCGCCAGCAGCCAGGGGTCCCTCTACGAGCAGTACTTC